The 24 T cell receptor beta chains reported below all come from one sample, sequenced in a study of response to subunit inactivated influenza vaccine. A single record per CDR3 protein comes from TCRdb applying MiXCR to the RT-PCR reads. Counted here are 650,000 to 700,000 distinct CDR3 sequences, less than 20% occurring once; the ten biggest clones make up under 14%. The material sequenced was PBMCs from blood, taken 12 days after vaccination. Receptors were obtained from a man aged 50 to 59 who received an inactivated influenza vaccine.

A remark on this clonotype: One end of the junction is discordant with germline, which a read error may explain. The rearrangement uses TRBV20-1 and TRBJ2-1; 11 bases line up with TRBD2. The CDR3 sequence is 17 residues long. Germline CDR1 reads DFQATT; CDR2 reads SNEGSKA (reference sequence). CDR3 loop: CCARDFGGTSGYNEQFF. The CDR3 coding sequence is TGCTGTGCTAGAGATTTTGGGGGGACTAGCGGCTACAATGAGCAGTTCTTC.

This chain connects TRBV11-2 to TRBJ2-1; 7 bases line up with TRBD2. V shed 1 base and J 2 bases; nucleotides not matched to a gene: 11. CDR3 length equals 18 residues. Germline V gives CDR1 SGHAT, CDR2 FQNNGV. The CDR3 coding sequence is TGTGCCAGCAGCTTAGGGTTTGGGGGGGAGCACGCCTACAATGAGCAGTTCTTC. Translated, it gives CASSLGFGGEHAYNEQFF. The variable domain in full, with the rest retrieved from reference TRBV11-2 and TRBJ2-1, is EAGVAQSPRYKIIEKRQSVAFWCNPISGHATLYWYQQILGQGPKLLIQFQNNGVVDDSQLPKDRFSAERLKGVDSTLKIQPAKLEDSAVYLCASSLGFGGEHAYNEQFFGPGTRLTVL.

This chain connects TRBV10-3 to TRBJ2-1; 8 nucleotides line up with TRBD2. Germline-derived CDR1 and CDR2 are ENHRY and SYGVKD. J gave up 1 base and V 4 bases, and 3 bases lay outside the gene matches. This CDR3 spans 15 amino acids. CDR3 sequence: CAISAGTSSYNEQFF. As DNA, the CDR3 is TGTGCCATCAGTGCCGGGACTAGTTCCTACAATGAGCAGTTCTTC.

This clonotype came up once. This chain links TRBV23-1 with TRBJ2-3, with 11 bases aligning to TRBD2. TRBV23-1 is an ORF, with its function uncertain. The CDR3 sequence is 17 residues long. V trimming: 0 bases; J trimming: 3 bases; junction bases outside the gene matches: 5. In nucleotides, the CDR3 is TGCGCCAGCAGTCAATCTTTAGCGGGGGGGGCTACAGATACGCAGTATTTT. Its translation is CASSQSLAGGATDTQYF.

This clonotype came up a few times. The chain is built from TRBV21-1 and TRBJ1-4; the tabulated D call, TRBD1, remains unverified against the DNA. TRBV21-1 is classified as a pseudogene. The CDR3 has 15 amino acids. The CDR3 protein is CASSTPGRHNEKLFF. CDR3 DNA sequence: TGTGCCAGCAGCACCCCAGGGCGCCACAATGAAAAACTGTTTTTT.

V and J are TRBV28 and TRBJ2-1; no definite D call. There are 16 residues in the CDR3. CDR1 and CDR2 (germline): MDHEN, SYDVKM. Trimming pared 2 bases from V and 0 bases from J, leaving 11 bases between. The CDR3 is CASSLRTISSYNEQFF. CDR3 sequence (DNA): TGTGCCAGCAGTTTACGTACAATAAGCTCCTACAATGAGCAGTTCTTC.

With respect to this clonotype: This could be a read error, since a much larger clone is one nucleotide away. The chain is built from TRBV4-2 and TRBJ2-1, with 9 bases that match TRBD1. Germline V CDR1 and CDR2: LGHNA, YNFKEQ. The CDR3 is made up of 17 amino acids. In DNA form, the CDR3 reads TGTGCCGGCAGCCCAACGGTAACCGGGACAGGGAGGAATGAGCAGTTCTTC. It encodes CAGSPTVTGTGRNEQFF.

This clonotype was detected only a few times. The rearrangement joins TRBV7-9 to TRBJ2-1, with a tentative D call TRBD2 (6 bases). Germline assignment: CDR1 SEHNR and CDR2 FQNEAQ (reference sequence). V was shortened by 5 bases and J by 6 bases, with 14 bases between the two germline ends. This CDR3 is 14 amino acids long. CDR3 residues: CASSVMTSLNEQFF. CDR3 nucleotides: TGTGCCAGCAGCGTAATGACTAGTCTCAATGAGCAGTTCTTC. Together with reference TRBV7-9 and TRBJ2-1, the CDR3 gives the full variable domain: DTGVSQNPRHKITKRGQNVTFRCDPISEHNRLYWYRQTLGQGPEFLTYFQNEAQLEKSRLLSDRFSAERPKGSFSTLEIQRTEQGDSAMYLCASSVMTSLNEQFFGPGTRLTVL.

The table lists this clonotype with a few counts. The chain is built from TRBV7-9 and TRBJ2-1; D may be TRBD2 (6 bases). Germline CDR1 SEHNR, CDR2 FQNEAQ (reference sequence). The CDR3 length is 17 residues. V lost 3 bases to trimming and J lost 1 base, with 16 bases between them. This CDR3 reads CASSLLFSGSSYNEQFF. The CDR3 DNA is TGTGCCAGCAGCTTGTTATTTAGCGGCTCTTCCTACAATGAGCAGTTCTTC.

This chain links TRBV7-6 with TRBJ2-6; D unresolved. CDR3 length equals 17 residues. V was shortened by 5 bases and J by 0 bases, with 14 bases between the two germline ends. Per the germline V gene, CDR1 is SGHVS and CDR2 is FNYEAQ. CDR3 loop: CASSPTYTASGANVLTF. CDR3 nucleotides: TGTGCCAGCAGCCCAACTTATACGGCCTCTGGGGCCAACGTCCTGACTTTC.

The chain employs TRBV7-9 and TRBJ1-1; a possible D gene is TRBD1 (5 bases). The CDR3 runs to 13 residues. V dropped 8 bases and J dropped 0 bases, with 10 bases sitting between them. Germline CDR1 and CDR2: SEHNR and FQNEAQ (reference sequence). This CDR3 reads CASHGTVNTEAFF. In nucleotides, the CDR3 is TGTGCCAGCCACGGGACTGTGAACACTGAAGCTTTCTTT.

J is TRBJ1-4 and V is TRBV20-1, with no clear D. The CDR3 contains 13 residues. V gave up 4 bases and J gave up 0 bases, with 6 bases separating them. CDR1 is DFQATT, CDR2 SNEGSKA, per germline (reference sequence). The CDR3 DNA sequence: TGCAGTGCTATCACCACAACTAATGAAAAACTGTTTTTT. It yields the protein CSAITTTNEKLFF.

This clonotype was seen repeatedly, ten times or more. The V call is TRBV5-1, the J call TRBJ1-1; 9 bases are shared with TRBD1. The CDR3 contains 15 residues. CDR1 is SGHRS and CDR2 is YFSETQ in the germline V gene. The V segment lost 0 bases and the J segment 7 bases; nucleotides outside the gene matches: 7. CDR3 coding DNA: TGCGCCAGCAGCTTGGCGGGGACAGGGTCTGGTGAAGCTTTCTTT. Residues: CASSLAGTGSGEAFF.

V and J are TRBV7-3 and TRBJ2-7, with TRBD2 matching over 7 bases. This CDR3 is built from 15 residues. The junction had 10 bases not matched to a gene; V was cut back by 5 bases and J by 3 bases. Germline V gives CDR1 SGHTA, CDR2 FQGTGA. The CDR3: CASSPLPSGYYEQYF. The CDR3 DNA reads TGTGCCAGCAGCCCCCTACCTAGCGGCTACTACGAGCAGTACTTC.

This clonotype was recorded at least ten times. The V call is TRBV5-1, the J call TRBJ1-5, with D possibly matching TRBD1 (5 bases). Germline CDR1 and CDR2: SGHRS and YFSETQ. Trimming took off 6 bases at V and 3 bases at J, with 10 bases between the two ends. This CDR3 has 13 amino acids. The CDR3 here is CASTQGPNQPQHF. The CDR3 nucleotides are TGCGCCAGCACTCAGGGACCCAATCAGCCCCAGCATTTT. The whole variable domain, remainder taken from reference TRBV5-1 and TRBJ1-5, is KAGVTQTPRYLIKTRGQQVTLSCSPISGHRSVSWYQQTPGQGLQFLFEYFSETQRNKGNFPGRFSGRQFSNSRSEMNVSTLELGDSALYLCASTQGPNQPQHFGDGTRLSIL.

J is TRBJ2-7 and V is TRBV7-2; D is ambiguous. Trimming removed 2 bases at V and 1 base at J, with 9 bases between. The germline CDR1 and CDR2 sequences are SGHTA and FQGNSA. There are 14 residues in the CDR3. The CDR3 loop reads CASSLMEFSYEQYF. In DNA form, the CDR3 reads TGTGCCAGCAGCTTAATGGAATTTTCCTACGAGCAGTACTTC.

This clonotype was seen ten or more times. The rearrangement uses TRBV4-3 and TRBJ2-1, with 7 bases identical to TRBD1. The junction had 11 bases not matched to a gene; V was cut back by 4 bases and J by 8 bases. CDR3 length equals 15 residues. The germline V gene has CDR1 LGHNA and CDR2 YSLEER. CDR3 amino acids: CASSPGTQGGDEQFF. The CDR3 nucleotides are TGCGCCAGCAGCCCCGGGACCCAAGGGGGCGATGAGCAGTTCTTC.

This clonotype was counted only a few times. V gene TRBV11-2 combines with J gene TRBJ2-5, with 7 bases lining up with TRBD2. Germline values: CDR1 SGHAT, CDR2 FQNNGV. The CDR3 loop spans 13 amino acids. The trim removed 6 bases at V and 6 bases at J, leaving 7 bases unmatched. The CDR3 DNA reads TGTGCCAGCAGGGAAAGCGGGGAAAAGACCCAGTACTTC. Its translation: CASRESGEKTQYF.

The rearrangement uses TRBV5-1 and TRBJ2-1; D call uncertain. Trimming left V 1 base short and J 6 bases short, with 8 bases between. CDR3 size: 13 residues. Germline loops: CDR1 SGHRS, CDR2 YFSETQ. For the CDR3, the DNA is TGCGCCAGCAGCTTGCGGACCGCCAATGAGCAGTTCTTC. This sequence encodes CASSLRTANEQFF.

A few counts support this clonotype. The V call is TRBV4-2, the J call TRBJ2-5; D gene ambiguous. This CDR3 is 15 amino acids long. Germline values: CDR1 LGHNA, CDR2 YNFKEQ. V shed 0 bases and J shed 0 bases, with 8 bases lying between them. This CDR3 is CASSQDLRDQETQYF. The DNA of the CDR3 is TGTGCCAGCAGCCAAGATTTGCGAGACCAAGAGACCCAGTACTTC.

This clonotype was seen a handful of times. V usage is TRBV5-1 and J usage is TRBJ2-1, with D hard to call. Deletions cut 2 bases from V and 0 bases from J, with 9 bases between. The V gene's germline CDR1 is SGHRS and CDR2 YFSETQ. This CDR3 comprises 15 residues. This CDR3 reads CASSFGQSSYNEQFF. The CDR3, as DNA: TGCGCCAGCAGCTTCGGGCAGAGCTCCTACAATGAGCAGTTCTTC. Variable domain in full (rest from reference TRBV5-1 and TRBJ2-1): KAGVTQTPRYLIKTRGQQVTLSCSPISGHRSVSWYQQTPGQGLQFLFEYFSETQRNKGNFPGRFSGRQFSNSRSEMNVSTLELGDSALYLCASSFGQSSYNEQFFGPGTRLTVL.

This sequence joins TRBV4-2 and TRBJ1-1; D not certain. Germline V gene lookup returns CDR1 LGHNA and CDR2 YNFKEQ. The length of the CDR3 is 14 residues. V lost 2 bases and J 1 base, leaving 8 bases between the germline ends. The CDR3 loop is CASSQSTANTEAFF. CDR3 DNA: TGTGCCAGCAGCCAATCAACTGCGAACACTGAAGCTTTCTTT.

The chain joins TRBV5-1 to TRBJ2-4, with 9 positions matching TRBD1. The CDR3 loop spans 17 amino acids. Trimming took 4 bases from V and 6 from J; bases not matched to a gene: 14. Germline V CDR1 and CDR2: SGHRS, YFSETQ. The CDR3 reads CASSTEHRGRASNIQYF. In nucleotides, the CDR3 is TGCGCCAGCAGCACGGAACACAGGGGGCGGGCATCAAACATTCAGTACTTC.

The table lists this clonotype with a few counts. Here the CDR3 reads CASSPETGTYEQYF. CDR3 bases: TGTGCCAGCAGCCCAGAGACAGGGACCTACGAGCAGTACTTC. The chain links TRBV6-1 to TRBJ2-7; 7 bases agree with TRBD1. The CDR3 is 14 amino acids. Germline V CDR1 and CDR2: MNHNS, SASEGT. V shed 6 bases and J 2 bases; nucleotides not matched to a gene: 7.